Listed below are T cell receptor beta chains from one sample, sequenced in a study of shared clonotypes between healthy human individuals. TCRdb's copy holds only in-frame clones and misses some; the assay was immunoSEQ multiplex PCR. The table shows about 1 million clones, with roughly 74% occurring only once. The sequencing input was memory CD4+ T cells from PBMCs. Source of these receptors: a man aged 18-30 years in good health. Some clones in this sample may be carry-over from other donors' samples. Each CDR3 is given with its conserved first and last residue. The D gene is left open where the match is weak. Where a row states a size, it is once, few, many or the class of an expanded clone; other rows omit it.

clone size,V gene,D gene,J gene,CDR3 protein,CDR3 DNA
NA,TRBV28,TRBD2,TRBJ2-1,CASSFGGLAGAMEFF,TGTGCCAGCAGTTTCGGGGGACTAGCGGGAGCTATGGAGTTCTTC
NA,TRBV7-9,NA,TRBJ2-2,CASSRGTGELFF,TGTGCCAGCAGCCGGGGGACCGGGGAGCTGTTTTTT
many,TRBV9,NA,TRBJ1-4,CASSVGYVNEKLFF,TGTGCCAGCAGCGTCGGATACGTTAATGAAAAACTGTTTTTT
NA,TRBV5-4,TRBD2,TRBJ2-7,CASSIGLAGGPEQYF,TGTGCCAGCAGCATTGGACTAGCGGGAGGACCCGAGCAGTACTTC
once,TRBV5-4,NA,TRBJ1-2,CASSLGGAVDYGYTF,TGTGCCAGCAGCTTGGGGGGGGCCGTAGACTATGGCTACACCTTC
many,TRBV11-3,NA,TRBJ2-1,CASSRATGGYNEQFF,TGTGCCAGCAGCCGAGCGACAGGAGGCTACAATGAGCAGTTCTTC
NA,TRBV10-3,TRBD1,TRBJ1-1,CAISWPGQGNTEAFF,TGTGCCATCAGTTGGCCGGGACAGGGGAACACTGAAGCTTTCTTT
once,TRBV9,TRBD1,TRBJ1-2,CASSVRDRNDGYTF,TGTGCCAGCAGCGTCCGGGACAGGAACGATGGCTACACCTTC
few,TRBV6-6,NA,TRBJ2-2,CASRVGLNTGELFF,TGTGCCAGCAGGGTCGGACTGAACACCGGGGAGCTGTTTTTT
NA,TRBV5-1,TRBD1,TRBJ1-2,CASSPGQGESGYTF,TGCGCCAGCAGCCCGGGACAGGGGGAAAGTGGCTACACCTTC
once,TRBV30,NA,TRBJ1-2,CAWSAGNNYGYTF,TGTGCCTGGAGTGCCGGGAACAACTATGGCTACACCTTC
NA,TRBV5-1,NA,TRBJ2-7,CASRRGAGFGEQYF,TGCGCCAGCAGAAGGGGCGCAGGGTTTGGTGAGCAGTACTTC
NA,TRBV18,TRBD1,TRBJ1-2,CASSRGQGNYGYTF,TGTGCCAGCTCCCGCGGACAGGGTAACTATGGCTACACCTTC
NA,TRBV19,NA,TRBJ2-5,CASSTGLGETQYF,TGTGCCAGTAGTACGGGACTCGGGGAGACCCAGTACTTC
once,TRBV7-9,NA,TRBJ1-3,CASPPGPGTTIYF,TGTGCCAGCCCCCCGGGTCCGGGGACAACCATATATTTT
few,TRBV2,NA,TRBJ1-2,CASSEHGSYGYTF,TGTGCCAGCAGTGAGCATGGCAGCTATGGCTACACCTTC
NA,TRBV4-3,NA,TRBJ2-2,CASSQEGLGTGELFF,TGCGCCAGCAGCCAAGAGGGCCTAGGCACCGGGGAGCTGTTTTTT
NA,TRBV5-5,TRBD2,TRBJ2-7,CASSSTLLARSSYEQYF,TGTGCCAGCAGCTCGACCTTACTAGCGCGTAGCTCCTACGAGCAGTACTTC
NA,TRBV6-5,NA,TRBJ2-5,CASRPGGPQETQYF,TGTGCCAGCCGACCAGGCGGGCCCCAAGAGACCCAGTACTTC
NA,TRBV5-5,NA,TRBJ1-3,CASSYSPQDSGNTIYF,TGTGCCAGCAGCTACTCCCCTCAGGACTCTGGAAACACCATATATTTT
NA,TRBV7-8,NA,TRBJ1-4,CASSLSGARPNEKLFF,TGTGCCAGCAGCTTATCAGGGGCTAGACCTAATGAAAAACTGTTTTTT
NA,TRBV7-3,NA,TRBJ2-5,CASSWDFGETQYF,TGTGCCAGCAGCTGGGACTTTGGGGAGACCCAGTACTTC
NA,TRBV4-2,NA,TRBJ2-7,CASSVKGPPYEQYF,TGTGCCAGCAGCGTTAAGGGTCCCCCCTACGAGCAGTACTTC
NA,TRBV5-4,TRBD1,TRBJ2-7,CASSLTGQGTYEQYF,TGTGCCAGCAGTTTAACGGGACAGGGAACCTACGAGCAGTACTTC
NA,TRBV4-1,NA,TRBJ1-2,CASSQPITGTSGGYTF,TGCGCCAGCAGCCAACCAATTACCGGGACTTCAGGAGGCTACACCTTC
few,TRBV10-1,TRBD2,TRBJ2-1,CASRVSGRGHYNEQFF,TGCGCCAGCAGAGTTAGCGGGAGGGGTCACTACAATGAGCAGTTCTTC
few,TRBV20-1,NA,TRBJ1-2,CSAPSRRGYTF,TGCAGTGCTCCGTCCAGGAGAGGCTACACCTTC
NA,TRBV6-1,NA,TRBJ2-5,CASSEYGGHQETQYF,TGTGCCAGCAGTGAATATGGGGGGCACCAAGAGACCCAGTACTTC
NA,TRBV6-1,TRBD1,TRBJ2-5,CASTRTGQETQYF,TGTGCCAGCACTAGGACAGGGCAAGAGACCCAGTACTTC
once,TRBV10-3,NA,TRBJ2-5,CAIGAGRETQYF,TGTGCCATCGGGGCGGGGAGGGAGACCCAGTACTTC
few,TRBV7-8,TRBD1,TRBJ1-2,CASSLALTGDYTF,TGTGCCAGCAGCTTAGCGTTAACAGGGGACTACACCTTC
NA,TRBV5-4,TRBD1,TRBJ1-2,CASSFPIRDRGYGYTF,TGTGCCAGCAGCTTCCCCATCCGGGACAGGGGCTATGGCTACACCTTC